The 2 T cell receptor beta chains below all came from one sample that was sequenced in a study of OX40 agonist ivuxolimab in advanced cancers. The assay was immunoSEQ multiplex PCR, and TCRdb's table has in-frame clones only and misses some. The sample has approximately 82,000 clones, approximately 88% seen once; the top ten hold 4.1%. Sequenced material: CD4+ or CD8+ T cells sorted from blood, taken in a trial of the OX40 agonist ivuxolimab. These receptors were collected from an adult with an advanced solid tumor such as melanoma, head and neck, liver or kidney cancer.

V usage is TRBV5-1 and J usage is TRBJ2-1; 11 positions match TRBD2. The V and J ends lost 4 bases and 3 bases, in that order; junction bases with no gene match: 6. The CDR3 extends over 16 amino acids. Germline CDR1 SGHRS, CDR2 YFSETQ. CDR3 nucleotides: TGCGCCAGCAGCCCAGGGACTAGCGGAGTCTACAATGAGCAGTTCTTC. Its protein product is CASSPGTSGVYNEQFF.

This chain links TRBV5-1 with TRBJ1-1, with unresolved D. The V end was cut by 2 bases, the J end by 1 base, with 6 bases between. CDR3 length: 13 amino acids. Germline CDR1 SGHRS, CDR2 YFSETQ. The CDR3 nucleotides read TGCGCCAGCAGCTTAACAACGAACACTGAAGCTTTCTTT. It yields the protein CASSLTTNTEAFF.